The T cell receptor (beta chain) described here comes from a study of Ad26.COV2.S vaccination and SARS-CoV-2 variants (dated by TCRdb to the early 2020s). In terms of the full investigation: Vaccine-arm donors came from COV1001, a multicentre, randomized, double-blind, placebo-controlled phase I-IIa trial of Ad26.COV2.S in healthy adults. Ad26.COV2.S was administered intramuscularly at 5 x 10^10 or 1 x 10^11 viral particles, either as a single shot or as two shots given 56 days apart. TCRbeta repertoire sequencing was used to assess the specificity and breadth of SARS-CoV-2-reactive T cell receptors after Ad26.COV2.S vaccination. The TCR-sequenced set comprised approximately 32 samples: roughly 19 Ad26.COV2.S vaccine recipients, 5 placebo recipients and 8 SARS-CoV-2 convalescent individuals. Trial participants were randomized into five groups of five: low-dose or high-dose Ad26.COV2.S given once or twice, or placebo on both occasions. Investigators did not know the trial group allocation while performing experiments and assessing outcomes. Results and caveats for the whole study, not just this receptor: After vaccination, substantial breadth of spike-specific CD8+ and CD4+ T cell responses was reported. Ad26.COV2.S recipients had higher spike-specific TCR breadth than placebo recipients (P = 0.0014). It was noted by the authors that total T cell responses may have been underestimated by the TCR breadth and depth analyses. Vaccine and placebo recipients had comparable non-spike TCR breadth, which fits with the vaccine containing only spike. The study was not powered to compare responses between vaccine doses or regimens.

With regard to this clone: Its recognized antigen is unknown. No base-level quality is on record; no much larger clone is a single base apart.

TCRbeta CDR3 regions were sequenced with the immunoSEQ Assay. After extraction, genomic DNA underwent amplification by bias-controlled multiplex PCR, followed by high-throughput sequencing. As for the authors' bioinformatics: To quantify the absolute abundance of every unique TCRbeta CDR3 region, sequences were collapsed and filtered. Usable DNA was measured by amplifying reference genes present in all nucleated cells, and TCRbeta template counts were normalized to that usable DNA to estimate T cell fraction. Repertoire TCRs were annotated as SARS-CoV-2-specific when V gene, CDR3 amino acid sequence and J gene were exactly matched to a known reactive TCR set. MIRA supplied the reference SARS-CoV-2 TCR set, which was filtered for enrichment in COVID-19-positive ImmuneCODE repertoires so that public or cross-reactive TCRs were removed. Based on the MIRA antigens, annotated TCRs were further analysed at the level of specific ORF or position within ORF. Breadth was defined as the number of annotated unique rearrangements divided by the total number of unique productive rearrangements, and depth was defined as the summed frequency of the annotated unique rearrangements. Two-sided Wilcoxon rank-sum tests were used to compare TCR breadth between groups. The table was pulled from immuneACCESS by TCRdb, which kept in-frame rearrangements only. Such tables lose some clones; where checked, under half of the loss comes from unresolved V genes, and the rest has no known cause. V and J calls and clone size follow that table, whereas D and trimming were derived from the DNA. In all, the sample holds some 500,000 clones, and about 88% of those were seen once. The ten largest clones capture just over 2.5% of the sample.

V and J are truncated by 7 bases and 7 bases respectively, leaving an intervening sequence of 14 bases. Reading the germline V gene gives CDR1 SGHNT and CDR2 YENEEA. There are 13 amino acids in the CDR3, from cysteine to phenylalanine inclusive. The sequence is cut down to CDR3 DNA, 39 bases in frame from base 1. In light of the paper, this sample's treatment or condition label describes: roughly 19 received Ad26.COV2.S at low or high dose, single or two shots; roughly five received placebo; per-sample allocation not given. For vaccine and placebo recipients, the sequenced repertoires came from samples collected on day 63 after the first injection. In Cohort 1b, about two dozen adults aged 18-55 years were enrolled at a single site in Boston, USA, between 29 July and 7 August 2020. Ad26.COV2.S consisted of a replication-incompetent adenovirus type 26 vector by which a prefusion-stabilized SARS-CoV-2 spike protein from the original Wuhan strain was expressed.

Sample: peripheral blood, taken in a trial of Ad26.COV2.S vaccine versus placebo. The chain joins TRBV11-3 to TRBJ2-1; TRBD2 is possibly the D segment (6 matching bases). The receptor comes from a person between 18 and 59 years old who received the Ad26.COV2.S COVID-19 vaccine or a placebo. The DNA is TGTGCCAGCACCGGAAGACTAGGGAATGAGCAGTTCTTC. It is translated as CASTGRLGNEQFF. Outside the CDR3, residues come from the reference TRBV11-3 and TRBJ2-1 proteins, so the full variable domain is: EAGVVQSPRYKIIEKKQPVAFWCNPISGHNTLYWYLQNLGQGPELLIRYENEEAVDDSQLPKDRFSAERLKGVDSTLKIQPAELGDSAVYLCASTGRLGNEQFFGPGTRLTVL.